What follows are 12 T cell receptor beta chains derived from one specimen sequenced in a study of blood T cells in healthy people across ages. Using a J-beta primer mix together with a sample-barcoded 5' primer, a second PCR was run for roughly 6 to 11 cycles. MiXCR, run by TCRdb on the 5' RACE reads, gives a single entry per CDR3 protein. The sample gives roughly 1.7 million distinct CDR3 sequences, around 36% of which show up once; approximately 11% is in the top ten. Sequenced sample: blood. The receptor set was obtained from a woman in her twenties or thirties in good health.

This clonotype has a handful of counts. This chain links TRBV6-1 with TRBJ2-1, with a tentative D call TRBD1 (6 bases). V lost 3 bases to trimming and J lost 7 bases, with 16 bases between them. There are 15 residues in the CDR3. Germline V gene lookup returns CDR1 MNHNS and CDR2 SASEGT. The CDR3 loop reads CASSEGQGTNNEQFF. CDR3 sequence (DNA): TGTGCCAGCAGTGAGGGGCAGGGGACGAATAATGAGCAGTTCTTC.

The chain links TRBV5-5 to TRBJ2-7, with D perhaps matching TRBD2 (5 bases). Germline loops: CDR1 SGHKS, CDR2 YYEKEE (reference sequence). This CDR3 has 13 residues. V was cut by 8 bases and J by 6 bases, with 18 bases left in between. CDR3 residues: CASKWEMGSEQYF. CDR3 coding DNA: TGTGCCAGTAAGTGGGAGATGGGCTCCGAGCAGTACTTC. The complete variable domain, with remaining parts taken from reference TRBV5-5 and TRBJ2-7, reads DAGVTQSPTHLIKTRGQQVTLRCSPISGHKSVSWYQQVLGQGPQFIFQYYEKEERGRGNFPDRFSARQFPNYSSELNVNALLLGDSALYLCASKWEMGSEQYFGPGTRLTVT.

CDR3 loop: CSASVTESNQPQHF. CDR3 DNA sequence: TGCAGTGCGTCGGTAACAGAGAGCAATCAGCCCCAGCATTTT. This sequence joins TRBV20-1 and TRBJ1-5; D gene uncertain. The CDR3 is made up of 14 amino acids. Trimming pared 6 bases from V and 1 base from J, leaving 13 bases between. Germline V gene sequence: CDR1 DFQATT, CDR2 SNEGSKA (reference sequence).

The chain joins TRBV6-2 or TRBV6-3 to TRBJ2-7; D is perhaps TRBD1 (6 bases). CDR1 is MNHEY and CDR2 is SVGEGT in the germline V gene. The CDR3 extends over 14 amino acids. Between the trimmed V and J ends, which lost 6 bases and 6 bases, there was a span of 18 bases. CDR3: CASRQQGTLLEQYF. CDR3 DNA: TGTGCCAGCAGACAACAGGGTACCCTTCTCGAGCAGTACTTC.

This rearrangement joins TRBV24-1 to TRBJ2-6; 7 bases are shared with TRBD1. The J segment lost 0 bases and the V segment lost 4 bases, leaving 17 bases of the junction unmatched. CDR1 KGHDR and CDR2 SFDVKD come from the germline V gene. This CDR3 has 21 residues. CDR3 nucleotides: TGTGCCACCAGTGACCAAACAGGGGCCCTTGGCCAAGGCTCTGGGGCCAACGTCCTGACTTTC. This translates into CATSDQTGALGQGSGANVLTF.

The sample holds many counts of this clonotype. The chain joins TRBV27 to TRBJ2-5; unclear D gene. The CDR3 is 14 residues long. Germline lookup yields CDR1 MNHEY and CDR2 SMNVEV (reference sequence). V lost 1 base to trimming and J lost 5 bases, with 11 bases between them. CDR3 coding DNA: TGTGCCAGCAGTTTATTAGGCTTCCGCGAGACCCAGTACTTC. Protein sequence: CASSLLGFRETQYF.

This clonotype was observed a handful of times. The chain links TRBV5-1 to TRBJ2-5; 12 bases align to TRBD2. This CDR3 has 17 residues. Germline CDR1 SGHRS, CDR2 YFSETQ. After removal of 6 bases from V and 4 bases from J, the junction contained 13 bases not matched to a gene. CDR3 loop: CASTKTSGGFWAETQYF. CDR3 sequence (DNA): TGCGCCAGCACAAAGACTAGCGGGGGCTTCTGGGCAGAGACCCAGTACTTC.

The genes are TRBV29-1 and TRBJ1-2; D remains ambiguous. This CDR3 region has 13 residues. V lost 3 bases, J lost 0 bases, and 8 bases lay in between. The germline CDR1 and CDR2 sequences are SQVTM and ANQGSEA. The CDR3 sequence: CSVEPTPNYGYTF. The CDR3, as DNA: TGCAGCGTTGAGCCCACTCCTAACTATGGCTACACCTTC.

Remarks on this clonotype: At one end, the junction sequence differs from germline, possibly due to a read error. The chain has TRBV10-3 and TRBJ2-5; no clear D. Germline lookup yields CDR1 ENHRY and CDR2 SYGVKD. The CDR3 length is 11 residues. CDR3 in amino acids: CAIGDDNEQYF. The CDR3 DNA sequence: TGTGCCATCGGTGACGATAATGAGCAGTACTTC.

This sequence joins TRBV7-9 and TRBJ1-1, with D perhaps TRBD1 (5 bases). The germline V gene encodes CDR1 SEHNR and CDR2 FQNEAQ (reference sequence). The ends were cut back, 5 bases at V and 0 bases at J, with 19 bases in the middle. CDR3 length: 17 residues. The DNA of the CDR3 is TGTGCCAGCAGCCCTGTCGGGGCCCTTCTTTTGAACACTGAAGCTTTCTTT. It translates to CASSPVGALLLNTEAFF.

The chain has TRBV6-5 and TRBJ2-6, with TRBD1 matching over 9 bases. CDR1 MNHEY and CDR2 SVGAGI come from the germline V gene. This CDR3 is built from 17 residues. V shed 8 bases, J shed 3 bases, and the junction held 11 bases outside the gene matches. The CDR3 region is CASGSGQGRFGANVLTF. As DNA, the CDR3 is TGTGCCAGCGGTTCAGGACAGGGGCGCTTTGGGGCCAACGTCCTGACTTTC.

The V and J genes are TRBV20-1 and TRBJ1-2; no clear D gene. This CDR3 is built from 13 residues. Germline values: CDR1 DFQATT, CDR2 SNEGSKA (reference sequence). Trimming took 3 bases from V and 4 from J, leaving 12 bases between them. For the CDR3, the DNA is TGCAGTGCTAGCGCCGGCAGCGTCTATGGCTACACCTTC. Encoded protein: CSASAGSVYGYTF.